Detailed here is one T cell receptor (beta chain). Its antigen remains unidentified. No base quality values were provided; no much bigger clone lies one nucleotide off. High-throughput TCR beta sequencing profiled peripheral blood CD8+ and CD4+ T cells from healthy donors, Susac syndrome patients and multiple sclerosis patients. Susac syndrome patients met recently defined diagnostic criteria for definite or probable disease. Bulk CD8+ and CD4+ T cells were purified magnetically by negative isolation, whereas CD8+ TEMRA cells were enriched by FACS. Blood was collected in EDTA tubes and processed within 24 hours, with PBMCs isolated through density gradient centrifugation. PBMCs destined for TCR sequencing were cryopreserved in liquid nitrogen and later thawed in a 37 °C water bath. The sorted or isolated CD4+, CD8+ and CD8+ TEMRA cells had a purity of 90% or higher. This record comes from a study of CD8 T cells in Susac syndrome (dated by TCRdb to about 2019). General notes on the study: Among the Susac syndrome patients who were sequenced, clinically active disease was present in six and clinical remission was observed in under ten. At blood withdrawal, Susac syndrome patients were therapy-naive, treated with corticosteroids (with IVIg additionally given to some), or treated with IVIg alone. Repertoire sequencing was used to test whether CD8+ T cell activation and differentiation in Susac syndrome was antigen driven. The full study reports these points: The study acknowledged that relatively few individuals were included in the TCR sequencing and HLA analysis. The CD4+ T cell repertoire of patients with Susac syndrome showed no detectable clonal expansion.

Trimmed from V: 6 bases; trimmed from J: 3 bases; junction bases lacking a gene match: 6. From a lookup of the germline V gene, CDR1 and CDR2 are MNHNS and SASEGT. The CDR3 measures 15 amino acids from cysteine to phenylalanine. The retained sequence is limited to the CDR3, 45 bases, with the frame set at the first base. RNA was extracted using the RNeasy kit, and about 0.45 to 1 ug of the RNA was reverse transcribed with random hexamers. The immunoSEQ multiplex PCR assay, covering 54 Vbeta and 13 Jbeta segments, was used to amplify TCR beta CDR3 regions. To correct PCR amplification bias, a synthetic template baseline was used for both primer optimization and computational correction. The authors processed their data as follows. Only productive sequences were kept, with reads annotated to V, D and J genes according to IMGT and analyzed in immunoSEQ Analyzer. To calculate clonality, Shannon entropy was normalized by log2 of the number of productive unique sequences and then subtracted from one. Public and private clones were assessed among the 100 most prevalent clones of each patient and control. Susac-specific clones were defined as absent from healthy and MS cohorts, 1052 published viral clones and other ImmuneACCESS disease sequences. TCRdb reprocessing: public reads trimmed at Q25 with fastp, clones called with MiXCR, in-frame beta chains kept. CDR3 protein sequences are deduplicated, and each keeps its most common genes and DNA. None of the V and J calls come from the authors' own analysis; TCRdb made them. Present in this sample are under 200,000 distinct CDR3 sequences, 90% to 95% of which were seen just once. The ten largest clones add up to 0.085% to 0.1% of the sample.

This receptor chain uses TRBV6-1 and TRBJ2-1, and 9 junctional nucleotides match TRBD2. The sequenced sample was CD4+ T cells from PBMCs. The receptor comes from a human donor with Susac syndrome. The CDR3: CASSNLAGSYNEQFF. Read as DNA, the sequence is TGTGCCAGCAGCAATCTAGCGGGGAGCTACAATGAGCAGTTCTTC.